This T cell receptor (beta chain) was captured in a study of blood T cell repertoires in COVID-19. The CDR3 consists of 15 residues. Trimming removed 1 base from V and 4 bases from J, with 13 bases in between. Germline V lookup: CDR1 MDHEN, CDR2 SYDVKM. Study processing details: Reference gene primer amplification gave nucleated cell count estimates. Measured with immunoSEQ multiplex PCR; TCRdb has only the in-frame clones, and not every one. Clone size and V and J calls were adopted from that table, with D and trimming inferred from the DNA. The sample lists 200,000 to 300,000 clones; around 90% were seen once.

The rearrangement joins TRBV28 to TRBJ1-2; D gene unclear. This receptor was taken from a woman aged 40 to 50 with acute or convalescent COVID-19. The sample taken for sequencing was peripheral blood. CDR3 in DNA: TGTGCCAGCAGTTTATTCCCGGGAGGGTTCTATGGCTACACCTTC. It is translated as CASSLFPGGFYGYTF.